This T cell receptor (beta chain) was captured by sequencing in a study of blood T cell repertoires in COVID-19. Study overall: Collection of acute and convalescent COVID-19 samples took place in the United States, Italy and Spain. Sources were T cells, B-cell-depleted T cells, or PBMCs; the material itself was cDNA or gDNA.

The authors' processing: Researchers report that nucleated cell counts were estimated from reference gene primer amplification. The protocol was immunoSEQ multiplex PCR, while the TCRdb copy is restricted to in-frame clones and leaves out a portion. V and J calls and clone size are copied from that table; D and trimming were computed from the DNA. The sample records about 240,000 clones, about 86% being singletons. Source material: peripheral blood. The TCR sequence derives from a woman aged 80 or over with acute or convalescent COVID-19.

The CDR3 DNA reads as TGCGCCAGCAGCCAAGATCGCGGGGTTGGGCCCCAGCATTTT. Its translation is CASSQDRGVGPQHF. V and J are TRBV4-1 and TRBJ1-5; D ambiguous. The CDR3 consists of 14 residues. The germline V gene encodes CDR1 MGHRA and CDR2 YSYEKL. Trimming pared 0 bases from V and 9 bases from J, leaving 12 bases between.